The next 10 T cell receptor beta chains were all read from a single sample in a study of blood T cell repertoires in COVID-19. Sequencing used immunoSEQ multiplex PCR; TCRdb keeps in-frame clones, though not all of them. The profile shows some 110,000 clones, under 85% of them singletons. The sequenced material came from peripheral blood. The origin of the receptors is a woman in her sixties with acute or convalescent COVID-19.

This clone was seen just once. The chain's CDR3 is CASSLESRLGGEQFF. Written as DNA, the CDR3 is TGTGCCAGCAGCTTAGAGTCCCGCCTAGGGGGTGAGCAGTTCTTC. The chain recombines TRBV7-6 with TRBJ2-1; D might be TRBD1 (6 bases). V was trimmed by 1 base and J by 9 bases, leaving 16 bases between them. Germline V lookup: CDR1 SGHVS, CDR2 FNYEAQ. The CDR3 has 15 residues.

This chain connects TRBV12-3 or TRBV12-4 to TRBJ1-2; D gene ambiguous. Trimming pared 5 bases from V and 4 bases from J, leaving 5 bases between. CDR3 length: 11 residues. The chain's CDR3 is CASSKSYGYTF. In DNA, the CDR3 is TGTGCCAGCAGTAAGAGCTATGGCTACACCTTC.

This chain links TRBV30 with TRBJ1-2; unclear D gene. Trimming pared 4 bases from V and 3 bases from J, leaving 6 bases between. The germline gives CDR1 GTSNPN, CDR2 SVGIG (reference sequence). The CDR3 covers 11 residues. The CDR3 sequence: CAWMRDYGYTF. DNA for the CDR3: TGTGCCTGGATGAGAGACTATGGCTACACCTTC.

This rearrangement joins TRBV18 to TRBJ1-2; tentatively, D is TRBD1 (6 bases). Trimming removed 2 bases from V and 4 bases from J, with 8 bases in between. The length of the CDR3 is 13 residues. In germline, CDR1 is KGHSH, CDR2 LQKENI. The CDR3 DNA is TGTGCCAGCTCACCAGGGGGCGCCTATGGCTACACCTTC. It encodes CASSPGGAYGYTF.

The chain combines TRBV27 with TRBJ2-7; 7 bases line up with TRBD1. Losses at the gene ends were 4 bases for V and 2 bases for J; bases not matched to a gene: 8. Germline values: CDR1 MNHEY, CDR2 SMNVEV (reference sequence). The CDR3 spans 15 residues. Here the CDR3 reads CASSSPGQTTYEQYF. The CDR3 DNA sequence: TGTGCCAGCAGTTCGCCGGGACAGACAACCTACGAGCAGTACTTC.

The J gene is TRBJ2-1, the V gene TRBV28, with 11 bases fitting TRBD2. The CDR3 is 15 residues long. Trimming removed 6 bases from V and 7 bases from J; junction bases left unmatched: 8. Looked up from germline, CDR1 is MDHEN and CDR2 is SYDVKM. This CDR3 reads CASSLIAGGQNEQFF. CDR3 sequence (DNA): TGTGCCAGCAGCCTTATAGCGGGAGGGCAGAATGAGCAGTTCTTC.

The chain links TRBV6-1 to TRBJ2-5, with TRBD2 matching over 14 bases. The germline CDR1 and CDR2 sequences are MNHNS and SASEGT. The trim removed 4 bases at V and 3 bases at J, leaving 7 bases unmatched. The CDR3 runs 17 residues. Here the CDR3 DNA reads TGTGCCAGCAGTGGGATACCGGGACTAGCGGGAGAAGAGACCCAGTACTTC. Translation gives CASSGIPGLAGEETQYF.

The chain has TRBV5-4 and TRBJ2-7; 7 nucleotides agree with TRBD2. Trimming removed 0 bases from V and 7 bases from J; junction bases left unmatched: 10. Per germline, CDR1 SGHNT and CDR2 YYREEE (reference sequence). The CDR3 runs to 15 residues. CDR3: CASSLAGGSLREQYF. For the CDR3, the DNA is TGTGCCAGCAGCTTGGCTGGCGGGAGCCTCAGGGAGCAGTACTTC. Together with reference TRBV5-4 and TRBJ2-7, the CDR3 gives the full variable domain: ETGVTQSPTHLIKTRGQQVTLRCSSQSGHNTVSWYQQALGQGPQFIFQYYREEENGRGNFPPRFSGLQFPNYSSELNVNALELDDSALYLCASSLAGGSLREQYFGPGTRLTVT.

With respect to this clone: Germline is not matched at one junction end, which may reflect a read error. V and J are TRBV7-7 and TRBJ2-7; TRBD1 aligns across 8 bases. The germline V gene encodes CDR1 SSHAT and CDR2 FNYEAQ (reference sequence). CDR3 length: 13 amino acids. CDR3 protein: CASSRDRSYEQYF. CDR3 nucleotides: TGTGCTAGCAGCCGGGACAGGTCCTACGAGCAGTACTTC.

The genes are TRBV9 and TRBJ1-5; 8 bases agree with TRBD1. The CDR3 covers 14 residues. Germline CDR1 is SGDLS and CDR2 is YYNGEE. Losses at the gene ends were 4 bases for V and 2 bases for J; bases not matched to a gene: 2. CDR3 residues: CASSPTGGNQPQHF. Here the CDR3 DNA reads TGTGCCAGCAGCCCGACAGGGGGCAATCAGCCCCAGCATTTT.